The clone carrying this T cell receptor beta chain was picked up many times. The antigen remains unidentified. Germline CDR1 is SGHAT and CDR2 is FQNNGV. The CDR3 has 18 amino acids. The V segment lost 5 bases and the J segment 4 bases; nucleotides outside the gene matches: 9. TCRdb reprocessed the reads via MiXCR and lists one record per CDR3 protein. The top ten clones hold less than 25% of a sample with some 170,000 distinct CDR3 sequences, about 17% of them seen once. The data were taken from a study of T cell repertoires in cytomegalovirus infection. Study summary: CMV infection plus the matching HLA type was flagged by public TCR beta signatures.

Whole-study findings and limits: CMV-specific TCR beta clonotypes restricted by HLA-C dominated the ex vivo response. Summed public TCR beta family frequency identified CMV carriers bearing the relevant HLA.

This receptor was obtained from a human donor in good health (CMV status not recorded). Some clones in this sample may be carry-over from other donors' samples. The chain couples TRBV11-2 to TRBJ2-1, with 15 bases lining up with TRBD2. Sequencing was carried out using CD8+ T cells from PBMCs. This CDR3 reads CASSLWTSGGAHYNEQFF. In DNA form, the CDR3 reads TGTGCCAGCAGCCTCTGGACTAGCGGGGGGGCGCATTACAATGAGCAGTTCTTC.